Presented here are 16 T cell receptor beta chains from one specimen sequenced in a study of shared clonotypes between healthy human individuals. Clones were read by immunoSEQ multiplex PCR, and TCRdb kept only the in-frame ones, dropping some. The sample lists a few hundred thousand clones, around nine tenths occurring once. Sequenced material: memory CD8+ T cells sorted from blood. Subset here: CD45RO+ cells pooled with CCR7-negative TemRA cells. These receptors were obtained from a man between 18 and 35 years old in good health.

This clone turned up a few times. The chain recombines TRBV29-1 with TRBJ2-7, with 11 bases identical to TRBD2. CDR1 and CDR2 from the germline V gene are SQVTM and ANQGSEA. V lost 6 bases and J lost 5; bases outside the gene matches: 9. This CDR3 comprises 14 residues. The CDR3 DNA is TGCAGCGTCGCCGGTAGCGGGAGGGGAGACGAGCAGTACTTC. This codes for CSVAGSGRGDEQYF.

The chain has TRBV13 and TRBJ2-5, with D hard to call. The CDR3 totals 16 residues. Germline loops: CDR1 PRHDT, CDR2 FYEKMQ (reference sequence). The germline V and J ends were trimmed by 4 bases and 0 bases, with 15 bases remaining between them. The chain's CDR3 is CASSSTEYTDQETQYF. The CDR3 coding sequence is TGTGCCAGCAGCTCCACCGAGTATACAGACCAAGAGACCCAGTACTTC.

The chain joins TRBV7-3 to TRBJ2-3; D remains ambiguous. Germline V gene lookup returns CDR1 SGHTA and CDR2 FQGTGA. CDR3 length: 13 amino acids. V was clipped by 5 bases and J by 2 bases, with 8 bases between them. The CDR3: CASSPLPTDTQYF. The CDR3 nucleotides are TGTGCCAGCAGCCCCTTGCCCACAGATACGCAGTATTTT.

The V gene is TRBV7-9, the J gene TRBJ1-1; tentatively, D is TRBD1 (5 bases). The V gene's germline CDR1 is SEHNR and CDR2 FQNEAQ (reference sequence). The CDR3 spans 15 residues. V was clipped by 5 bases and J by 0 bases, with 13 bases between them. CDR3 region: CASSATGVMNTEAFF. CDR3 coding DNA: TGTGCCAGCAGCGCAACGGGGGTCATGAACACTGAAGCTTTCTTT.

This clone was picked up one time. The chain joins TRBV10-3 to TRBJ1-2; D is perhaps TRBD1 (6 bases). Trimming stripped 0 bases from V and 4 bases from J, with 21 bases between. Germline assignment: CDR1 ENHRY and CDR2 SYGVKD. The CDR3 is made up of 18 amino acids. The CDR3 bases are TGTGCCATCAGTGAGTCGGGGCCAGGGGTTAAGCCAGCCTATGGCTACACCTTC. Encoded protein: CAISESGPGVKPAYGYTF.

This chain links TRBV4-1 with TRBJ2-7, with a weak D call TRBD2 (6 bases). Germline-derived CDR1 and CDR2 are MGHRA and YSYEKL. The CDR3 is made up of 15 amino acids. The V gene lost 0 bases and the J gene lost 3 bases, with 12 bases spanning the gap. The CDR3 is CASSQEGAGNYEQYF. CDR3 in DNA: TGCGCCAGCAGCCAAGAAGGGGCGGGGAACTACGAGCAGTACTTC.

The V gene is TRBV28, the J gene TRBJ2-5; 7 bases agree with TRBD1. Trimming removed 2 bases from V and 0 bases from J; junction bases left unmatched: 0. The CDR3 spans 14 residues. The germline V gene has CDR1 MDHEN and CDR2 SYDVKM. CDR3 nucleotide sequence: TGTGCCAGCAGTTTAACAGGGGACCAAGAGACCCAGTACTTC. It yields the protein CASSLTGDQETQYF.

V gene TRBV15 combines with J gene TRBJ2-7, with TRBD2 as a possible D gene (6 bases). The germline V gene encodes CDR1 LNHNV and CDR2 YYDKDF (reference sequence). V was clipped by 5 bases and J by 0 bases, with 14 bases between them. The CDR3 has 15 residues. CDR3 DNA: TGTGCCACCAGCGCGACTTTGGACTACTCCTACGAGCAGTACTTC. Its protein product is CATSATLDYSYEQYF.

CDR3 residues: CASSLGGTGTYEQYF. CDR3 bases: TGTGCCAGCAGCTTAGGAGGGACAGGCACTTACGAGCAGTACTTC. This rearrangement joins TRBV13 to TRBJ2-7; 8 bases map to TRBD1. The CDR3 is 15 residues long. The junction had 5 bases not matched to a gene; V was cut back by 0 bases and J by 4 bases. The V gene's germline CDR1 is PRHDT and CDR2 FYEKMQ (reference sequence).

The rearrangement uses TRBV28 and TRBJ2-3, with 7 bases matching TRBD2. The germline V gene has CDR1 MDHEN and CDR2 SYDVKM. The CDR3 length is 17 residues. Trimming cost V 7 bases and J 3 bases; bases outside gene matches: 16. The CDR3 bases are TGTGCCAGCACCGATGGGTTTTGGCGGGAGAATACAGATACGCAGTATTTT. Translation: CASTDGFWRENTDTQYF. Complete variable domain (other parts from reference TRBV28 and TRBJ2-3): DVKVTQSSRYLVKRTGEKVFLECVQDMDHENMFWYRQDPGLGLRLIYFSYDVKMKEKGDIPEGYSVSREKKERFSLILESASTNQTSMYLCASTDGFWRENTDTQYFGPGTRLTVL.

This clone is a singleton in its sample. The chain carries TRBV10-3 and TRBJ1-3, with 8 bases identical to TRBD1. The ends lost 7 bases at V and 0 bases at J; junction bases unmatched: 2. The CDR3 runs 14 residues. CDR1 ENHRY and CDR2 SYGVKD come from the germline V gene. CDR3: CAIKDRASGNTIYF. The CDR3 DNA reads as TGTGCCATCAAGGACAGGGCCTCTGGAAACACCATATATTTT.

The chain employs TRBV7-9 and TRBJ1-2, with 8 bases aligning to TRBD1. The trim removed 1 base at V and 2 bases at J, leaving 9 bases unmatched. Germline V gene data show CDR1 as SEHNR and CDR2 as FQNEAQ (reference sequence). The CDR3 runs to 17 residues. CDR3 DNA: TGTGCCAGCAGCTTAGGGGATACTTGGGACAGGAACTATGGCTACACCTTC. This encodes CASSLGDTWDRNYGYTF.

The gene calls are TRBV11-2 and TRBJ2-3; 8 bases line up with TRBD2. CDR3 length: 14 residues. Germline assignment: CDR1 SGHAT and CDR2 FQNNGV. Unmatched junction bases numbered 4, after V lost 4 bases and J lost 4 bases. The DNA for the CDR3 is TGTGCCAGCAGCTCGGGACTAGTGCCAGATACGCAGTATTTT. This translates into CASSSGLVPDTQYF.

As DNA, the CDR3 is TGTGCCAGCAGCCCTGGGGGCAGGCGAGACTATGGCTACACCTTC. Protein: CASSPGGRRDYGYTF. V gene TRBV27 combines with J gene TRBJ1-2, with a tentative D call TRBD1 (6 bases). Germline V gene lookup returns CDR1 MNHEY and CDR2 SMNVEV (reference sequence). The CDR3 runs 15 residues. The V end lost 6 bases, the J end lost 3 bases, and 17 bases lay between the germline ends.

The chain carries TRBV4-1 and TRBJ1-5; tentatively, D is TRBD1 (6 bases). The germline V gene has CDR1 MGHRA and CDR2 YSYEKL. This CDR3 comprises 16 residues. Trimming stripped 0 bases from V and 2 bases from J, with 11 bases between. The CDR3 region is CASSQEDRGGNQPQHF. CDR3 coding DNA: TGCGCCAGCAGCCAAGAGGACAGAGGTGGCAATCAGCCCCAGCATTTT.

A single count supports this clone. This chain connects TRBV4-1 to TRBJ1-2; D is uncertain. This CDR3 region has 14 residues. The germline V and J ends were trimmed by 0 bases and 1 base, with 6 bases remaining between them. Germline CDR1 and CDR2: MGHRA and YSYEKL. Here the CDR3 DNA reads TGCGCCAGCAGCCAAGATAGAGTTAACTATGGCTACACCTTC. Its translation is CASSQDRVNYGYTF.